The 24 T cell receptor beta chains reported below all come from one sample, sequenced in a study of regulatory T cells in long-lasting Graves disease. The sample's time point: newly diagnosed GD, antithyroid drugs for less than 3 months. RNA extracted from PBMCs served as the sequencing template. Building the TCR beta libraries relied on iRepertoire HTBI primers, and CDR3 regions underwent Arm-PCR. TCRdb re-derived calls from the multiplex PCR reads in MiXCR, one entry per CDR3 protein. The repertoire holds about 240,000 distinct CDR3 sequences, with 20% as singletons. Sequencing used peripheral blood mononuclear cells (PBMCs), obtained at new diagnosis, from a patient treated with antithyroid drugs. These receptors were taken from a female donor with Graves disease.

This clonotype was observed a few times. This rearrangement joins TRBV19 to TRBJ1-1, with a tentative D call TRBD1 (6 bases). Trimming left V 5 bases short and J 3 bases short, with 19 bases between. The CDR3 loop spans 16 amino acids. CDR1 LNHDA and CDR2 SQIVND come from the germline V gene (reference sequence). The DNA for the CDR3 is TGTGCCAGTAGTCAATGGGGGGGGGCTCAGGACACTGAAGCTTTCTTT. Translation: CASSQWGGAQDTEAFF.

The CDR3 loop is CASSPRWTDQETQYF. In DNA form, the CDR3 reads TGTGCCAGCAGCCCCCGGTGGACAGATCAAGAGACCCAGTACTTC. The rearrangement links TRBV7-2 to TRBJ2-5; D perhaps matches TRBD1 (6 bases). The germline V gene encodes CDR1 SGHTA and CDR2 FQGNSA. The V end lost 5 bases, the J end lost 2 bases, and 15 bases lay between the germline ends. This CDR3 is built from 15 residues.

This clonotype was picked up many times. This chain connects TRBV12-3 or TRBV12-4 to TRBJ1-4; D unclear. The V end lost 6 bases, the J end lost 15 bases, and 17 bases lay between the germline ends. This CDR3 contains 12 residues. CDR3 in amino acids: CASSNQPRGLFF. DNA of the CDR3: TGTGCCAGCAGCAACCAACCTCGTGGATTGTTTTTT.

This clonotype was counted at least ten times. The J gene is TRBJ2-5, the V gene TRBV10-2; 7 nucleotides match TRBD1. Germline values: CDR1 WSHSY, CDR2 SAAADI. Trimming removed 8 bases from V and 5 bases from J; junction bases left unmatched: 14. This CDR3 spans 15 amino acids. CDR3 region: CASVGFHRGEETQYF. The CDR3 DNA is TGCGCCAGCGTCGGTTTTCACAGGGGAGAGGAGACCCAGTACTTC.

The chain employs TRBV24-1 and TRBJ2-5; TRBD2 matches 8 bases. V gave up 12 bases and J gave up 4 bases; unmatched junction bases: 3. Germline CDR1 KGHDR, CDR2 SFDVKD. There are 11 residues in the CDR3. The CDR3 coding sequence is TGTGCCGCGGGACTAGGAGAGACCCAGTACTTC. As protein: CAAGLGETQYF.

This clonotype has at least ten counts. This sequence joins TRBV20-1 and TRBJ2-3; 14 nucleotides line up with TRBD2. Per germline, CDR1 DFQATT and CDR2 SNEGSKA (reference sequence). This CDR3 contains 18 residues. The ends lost 0 bases at V and 9 bases at J; junction bases unmatched: 14. The DNA for the CDR3 is TGCAGTGCTAGAGATCACCGTCGCGGGACTAGCGGGAGAAAGACGCAGTATTTT. This gives the protein CSARDHRRGTSGRKTQYF.

V gene TRBV6-1 combines with J gene TRBJ1-2; TRBD1 matches 8 bases. This CDR3 has 14 amino acids. Germline lookup yields CDR1 MNHNS and CDR2 SASEGT. V lost 7 bases and J lost 1; bases outside the gene matches: 5. CDR3 DNA sequence: TGTGCCAGCACAGGGGGCCCCTTTAACTATGGCTACACCTTC. Amino acid sequence: CASTGGPFNYGYTF.

At least ten counts were recorded for this clonotype. CDR3 sequence reads: CASSYNSNQPQHF. Here the CDR3 DNA reads TGTGCCAGCAGTTATAACAGCAATCAGCCCCAGCATTTT. The chain is built from TRBV6-2 or TRBV6-3 and TRBJ1-5, with D unclear. CDR3 length: 13 residues. Germline CDR1 is MNHEY and CDR2 is SVGEGT. V lost 3 bases and J 1 base, leaving 4 bases between the germline ends.

The chain carries TRBV28 and TRBJ2-2; tentatively, D is TRBD1 (6 bases). Germline V gene data show CDR1 as MDHEN and CDR2 as SYDVKM. This CDR3 is built from 16 residues. Trimming left V 4 bases short and J 2 bases short, with 14 bases between. CDR3 amino acids: CASSSLGAPNTGELFF. CDR3 in DNA: TGTGCCAGCAGTTCCCTGGGGGCTCCAAACACCGGGGAGCTGTTTTTT.

This clonotype occurred many times. The chain couples TRBV11-2 to TRBJ2-7; TRBD2 matches 8 bases. With 3 bases clipped from V and 7 bases from J, the junction kept 14 bases outside the gene matches. Germline CDR1 reads SGHAT; CDR2 reads FQNNGV. The CDR3 is 16 amino acids. CDR3 DNA: TGTGCCAGCAGCTTTAGGGGTCCGGGAGGGTTACGGGAGCAGTACTTC. It translates to CASSFRGPGGLREQYF.

This clonotype came up a few times. This chain uses TRBV12-5 with TRBJ2-7; D remains unclear. Germline assignment: CDR1 LGHNT and CDR2 FRNRAP. The CDR3 covers 14 residues. The V end lost 0 bases, the J end lost 2 bases, and 8 bases lay between the germline ends. CDR3 in amino acids: CASGLVPVTYEQYF. As DNA, the CDR3 is TGTGCTAGTGGTTTGGTACCGGTTACCTACGAGCAGTACTTC.

This clonotype was picked up many times. The rearrangement links TRBV6-1 to TRBJ2-2, with D perhaps given as TRBD1 or TRBD2 (5 bases each). Deletions cut 4 bases from V and 0 bases from J, with 9 bases between. The length of the CDR3 is 15 residues. The germline V gene encodes CDR1 MNHNS and CDR2 SASEGT. The CDR3 region is CASSVGDSNTGELFF. CDR3 DNA sequence: TGTGCCAGCAGTGTGGGGGATTCGAACACCGGGGAGCTGTTTTTT.

This clonotype was picked up many times. The J gene is TRBJ1-2, the V gene TRBV9; 9 positions match TRBD1. Germline CDR1 reads SGDLS; CDR2 reads YYNGEE. There are 16 residues in the CDR3. Losses at the gene ends were 0 bases for V and 8 bases for J; bases not matched to a gene: 11. CDR3 sequence reads: CASSVGWTGEYGGYTF. CDR3 nucleotide sequence: TGTGCCAGCAGCGTAGGGTGGACAGGGGAGTACGGCGGCTACACCTTC.

This clonotype has only a few counts. V and J are TRBV20-1 and TRBJ2-7, with TRBD1 matching over 10 bases. The CDR3 has 15 amino acids. V was clipped by 0 bases and J by 3 bases; unmatched bases: 5. Germline CDR1 is DFQATT and CDR2 is SNEGSKA (reference sequence). The CDR3 loop is CSARDLGTGDYEQYF. The DNA for the CDR3 is TGCAGTGCTAGAGATCTAGGGACAGGGGACTACGAGCAGTACTTC.

This clonotype was counted at least ten times. DNA of the CDR3: TGTGCCAGCAGTCCGGAGAGGGGGGGCCTCCTCCACTTT. Residues: CASSPERGGLLHF. The V gene is TRBV12-3 or TRBV12-4, the J gene TRBJ1-6; maybe TRBD1 (6 bases). CDR3 length equals 13 residues. V gave up 5 bases and J gave up 15 bases, with 17 bases separating them.

This clonotype was counted ten times or more. The genes are TRBV11-3 and TRBJ2-6; no clear D. The CDR3 covers 15 residues. Trimming stripped 5 bases from V and 0 bases from J, with 8 bases between. Germline-derived CDR1 and CDR2 are SGHNT and YENEEA. The CDR3 loop reads CASSGVSSGANVLTF. The CDR3 nucleotides read TGTGCCAGCAGCGGAGTGAGCTCTGGGGCCAACGTCCTGACTTTC.

In the case of this clonotype: This may arise from a read error, as a much more abundant clone is one base away. The chain recombines TRBV27 with TRBJ1-1; the match to TRBD1 covers 8 bases. In germline, CDR1 is MNHEY, CDR2 SMNVEV (reference sequence). The V gene end was trimmed by 4 bases and the J gene end by 0 bases; junction bases not matched to a gene: 4. CDR3 size: 15 residues. CDR3 nucleotides: TGTGCCAGCAGTTCCTGGACAGGGCTGAACACTGAAGCTTTCTTT. This gives the protein CASSSWTGLNTEAFF.

This clonotype came up many times. At one boundary the junction diverges from the germline segment, which might be a read error. This chain connects TRBV5-5 to TRBJ2-1; D is uncertain. The CDR3 runs to 14 residues. Germline V lookup: CDR1 SGHKS, CDR2 YYEKEE (reference sequence). The CDR3: CASSRAADYNEQFF. CDR3 DNA sequence: TGCGCCAGCAGTAGGGCCGCGGACTACAATGAGCAGTTCTTC.

This clonotype was observed a handful of times. The chain recombines TRBV7-9 with TRBJ2-6; 8 nucleotides agree with TRBD2. Germline lookup yields CDR1 SEHNR and CDR2 FQNEAQ (reference sequence). V was pared by 7 bases and J by 0 bases, with 5 bases of the junction left unmatched. The CDR3 extends over 16 amino acids. The CDR3 coding sequence is TGTGCCAGCACTCGGGGGGGCTTCTCTGGGGCCAACGTCCTGACTTTC. It codes for CASTRGGFSGANVLTF.

In regard to this clonotype: One end of the junction varies from germline; a read error may be responsible. The chain joins TRBV4-3 to TRBJ1-1; D gene ambiguous. The CDR3 is 14 amino acids. The germline V gene encodes CDR1 LGHNA and CDR2 YSLEER. In DNA, the CDR3 is TGCGCCAGCAGCCAATTTGTCGGGTCCACTGAAGCTTCCTTT. Translated, it gives CASSQFVGSTEASF.

Regarding this clonotype: A read error is possible here, since a much larger clone lies one base away. V usage is TRBV6-1 and J usage is TRBJ2-6; unclear D gene. Deletions cut 3 bases from V and 0 bases from J, with 12 bases between. CDR3 size: 17 residues. From germline, CDR1 is MNHNS and CDR2 SASEGT. CDR3 sequence: CASSDLRTGSGANVLTF. The CDR3, as DNA: TGTGCCAGCAGTGATCTTAGGACGGGCTCTGGGGCCAACGTCCTGACTTTC.

Concerning this clonotype itself: A far larger clone is off by one base, so a read error is likely. The chain joins TRBV7-2 to TRBJ1-1; D possibly corresponds to TRBD1 (6 bases). The CDR3 is 16 amino acids. Germline CDR1 reads SGHTA; CDR2 reads FQGNSA. The CDR3 DNA is TGTGCCAACAGCTTAGAGCGGCCGGGGGCGGAGACTGAAGCTTTCTTT. Translating it yields CANSLERPGAETEAFF.

Note on this clonotype: The DNA is omitted, as the CDR3 cannot be located on it reliably, and the CDR3 follows TCRdb's listing. The rearrangement joins TRBV7-9 to TRBJ2-7; TRBD2 is the table's D call, not checked against the DNA. Inclusive of both ends, the CDR3 amounts to 21 amino acids. The germline V gene has CDR1 SEHNR and CDR2 FQNEAQ (reference sequence). The CDR3 loop is CASSFYICSASLLARTYEQYF.

This clonotype was seen at least ten times. The chain recombines TRBV5-1 with TRBJ2-1; 8 bases match TRBD2. The trim removed 5 bases at V and 2 bases at J, leaving 9 bases unmatched. In germline, CDR1 is SGHRS, CDR2 YFSETQ. The length of the CDR3 is 16 residues. The CDR3 nucleotides are TGCGCCAGCAGATATGGGACGGGAGGGCCCTACAATGAGCAGTTCTTC. This gives the protein CASRYGTGGPYNEQFF.